The 16 T cell receptor beta chains in this list originate from one sample, sequenced in a study of STAT5B mutations in CD4+ large granular lymphocyte leukemia. Libraries were prepared by immunoSEQ multiplex PCR; TCRdb keeps only in-frame clonotypes and omits some of them. The sample yields 30,000 or so clones, around 72% seen once. Sequenced sample: CD4+ T cells from blood buffy coats. These receptors were obtained from a human donor in good health.

The chain has TRBV7-3 and TRBJ1-2; the D gene is possibly TRBD1 (5 bases). Germline values: CDR1 SGHTA, CDR2 FQGTGA. Trimming removed 3 bases at V and 6 bases at J, with 20 bases between. The CDR3 extends over 16 amino acids. The CDR3 DNA reads TGTGCCAGCAGCTTGGACCCGGGCCCCTCGGGGGATGGCTACACCTTC. It yields the protein CASSLDPGPSGDGYTF.

This rearrangement joins TRBV19 to TRBJ1-5; D remains unclear. Germline CDR1 reads LNHDA; CDR2 reads SQIVND (reference sequence). CDR3 length equals 14 residues. With 1 base removed from V and 9 bases from J, the gap between germline ends came to 13 bases. The CDR3 DNA sequence: TGTGCCAGTAGTATAGGGGCGGGATTGGGGCCCCAGCATTTT. This codes for CASSIGAGLGPQHF.

V usage is TRBV7-2 and J usage is TRBJ2-1, with D perhaps matching TRBD2 (7 bases). The CDR3 length is 13 residues. Trimming pared 5 bases from V and 6 bases from J, leaving 11 bases between. Germline V CDR1 and CDR2: SGHTA, FQGNSA. CDR3 nucleotide sequence: TGTGCCAGCAGCCGGGGGGCCGCCAATGAGCAGTTCTTC. Translation gives CASSRGAANEQFF.

The chain recombines TRBV13 with TRBJ2-7; D might be TRBD1 (6 bases). V dropped 1 base and J dropped 3 bases, with 13 bases sitting between them. CDR1 and CDR2 (germline): PRHDT, FYEKMQ (reference sequence). This CDR3 spans 15 amino acids. The CDR3 DNA is TGTGCCAGCAGCTTAGCAAGAGACAGGCACTACGAGCAGTACTTC. Translating it yields CASSLARDRHYEQYF.

This clone was seen only a few times. This rearrangement joins TRBV19 to TRBJ2-6; D ambiguous. The V gene lost 5 bases and the J gene lost 0 bases, with 11 bases spanning the gap. The V gene's germline CDR1 is LNHDA and CDR2 SQIVND (reference sequence). This CDR3 region has 16 residues. CDR3 nucleotides: TGTGCCAGTAGTTCTGGGGTAAGCTCTGGGGCCAACGTCCTGACTTTC. Translation: CASSSGVSSGANVLTF.

The rearrangement joins TRBV7-9 to TRBJ2-7; D remains ambiguous. V was clipped by 5 bases and J by 2 bases, with 25 bases between them. Germline V gives CDR1 SEHNR, CDR2 FQNEAQ (reference sequence). The CDR3 is 18 amino acids. The CDR3 loop is CASSRGLRTDRYPYEQYV. CDR3 sequence (DNA): TGTGCCAGCAGCCGTGGCCTTAGGACGGACCGCTACCCCTACGAGCAGTACGTC.

This clone was found a few times. The gene calls are TRBV6-6 and TRBJ1-4; 9 nucleotides line up with TRBD1. Germline V gene lookup returns CDR1 MNHNY and CDR2 SVGAGI (reference sequence). The CDR3 sequence is 15 residues long. Germline trimming cut 4 bases from V and 4 bases from J; bases unmatched to any gene: 4. The chain's CDR3 is CASSSPGQGNEKLFF. The CDR3 DNA reads TGTGCCAGCAGTTCCCCGGGACAGGGTAATGAAAAACTGTTTTTT.

J is TRBJ2-1 and V is TRBV11-2; 7 positions match TRBD2. J lost 7 bases, V lost 7 bases, and 7 bases had no gene match. CDR3 length equals 13 residues. The germline V gene encodes CDR1 SGHAT and CDR2 FQNNGV. DNA for the CDR3: TGTGCCAGCACCGAAGCGGGACCAAATGAGCAGTTCTTC. This encodes CASTEAGPNEQFF.

The V gene is TRBV7-9, the J gene TRBJ2-5; TRBD1 might be the D (5 bases). V was clipped by 1 base and J by 11 bases, with 11 bases between them. Germline CDR1 is SEHNR and CDR2 is FQNEAQ (reference sequence). The CDR3 has 12 amino acids. The DNA of the CDR3 is TGTGCCAGCAGCTTAGGGGGCCCCCCTCAGTACTTC. Translation: CASSLGGPPQYF. Based on the CDR3 plus reference TRBV7-9 and TRBJ2-5, the full variable domain is DTGVSQNPRHKITKRGQNVTFRCDPISEHNRLYWYRQTLGQGPEFLTYFQNEAQLEKSRLLSDRFSAERPKGSFSTLEIQRTEQGDSAMYLCASSLGGPPQYFGPGTRLLVL.

J is TRBJ1-6 and V is TRBV28, with a tentative D call TRBD1 (5 bases). Germline loops: CDR1 MDHEN, CDR2 SYDVKM. V was pared by 2 bases and J by 9 bases, with 14 bases between. The CDR3 consists of 15 residues. CDR3: CASSLNQGVRSPLHF. In DNA form, the CDR3 reads TGTGCCAGCAGTTTAAACCAGGGAGTTCGTTCACCCCTCCACTTT. Combining the CDR3 with reference TRBV28 and TRBJ1-6 gives the whole variable domain DVKVTQSSRYLVKRTGEKVFLECVQDMDHENMFWYRQDPGLGLRLIYFSYDVKMKEKGDIPEGYSVSREKKERFSLILESASTNQTSMYLCASSLNQGVRSPLHFGNGTRLTVT.

This chain uses TRBV5-1 with TRBJ2-3; TRBD1 matches at 8 bases. The V segment lost 6 bases and the J segment 1 base; nucleotides outside the gene matches: 16. The CDR3 extends over 18 amino acids. Germline loops: CDR1 SGHRS, CDR2 YFSETQ. CDR3 residues: CASKFRGREIKGTDTQYF. The CDR3, as DNA: TGCGCCAGCAAATTCAGGGGGCGCGAGATAAAGGGCACAGATACGCAGTATTTT.

This clone turned up a few times. This chain uses TRBV9 with TRBJ1-2; the D gene is possibly TRBD1 (6 bases). Germline loops: CDR1 SGDLS, CDR2 YYNGEE. This CDR3 has 14 amino acids. V was shortened by 0 bases and J by 3 bases, with 9 bases between the two germline ends. In DNA form, the CDR3 reads TGTGCCAGCAGCGTAGCGTACAGGGACTATGGCTACACCTTC. Amino acid sequence: CASSVAYRDYGYTF.

This chain links TRBV28 with TRBJ2-7; no definite D call. Germline CDR1 and CDR2: MDHEN and SYDVKM. The CDR3 has 14 amino acids. Deletions cut 5 bases from V and 3 bases from J, with 14 bases between. The CDR3 loop is CASSPPARSYEQYF. DNA for the CDR3: TGTGCCAGCAGTCCCCCCGCCAGGAGCTACGAGCAGTACTTC.

The V gene is TRBV27, the J gene TRBJ1-2; the D is unclear. Per germline, CDR1 MNHEY and CDR2 SMNVEV (reference sequence). Trimming shortened V by 8 bases and J by 5 bases, and 6 bases separated the two germline ends. The CDR3 is 10 residues long. The CDR3 DNA follows: TGTGCCAGCTTTGAGTATGGCTACACCTTC. Encoded protein: CASFEYGYTF.

The chain uses TRBV4-1 and TRBJ2-1; the D is unclear. The CDR3 loop spans 15 amino acids. Per germline, CDR1 MGHRA and CDR2 YSYEKL. V lost 0 bases and J 3 bases, leaving 9 bases between the germline ends. CDR3 coding DNA: TGCGCCAGCAGCCAAGACCCCCGGAGCTACAATGAGCAGTTCTTC. Its protein is CASSQDPRSYNEQFF.

This chain uses TRBV21-1 with TRBJ1-4. TRBV21-1 is labeled a pseudogene. The CDR3 has 16 residues. The CDR3 loop reads CASSPPPRGREEKLFF. CDR3 bases: TGTGCCAGCAGCCCCCCCCCGCGGGGGCGGGAAGAAAAACTGTTTTTT.